Each of the 30 T cell receptor beta chains below was sequenced from the same sample in a study of cytomegalovirus exposure and HLA in healthy donors. Researchers ran the PCR with 60 Vbeta and 13 Jbeta primers. Some clones are missing from TCRdb's copy, which holds only in-frame ones; the method was immunoSEQ multiplex PCR. The top ten hold about 1.5% of the sample, which has approximately 150,000 clones, 75% to 85% seen once. The specimen was PBMCs. These receptors were obtained from a woman in her twenties or thirties in good health and CMV-seropositive.

This rearrangement joins TRBV6-6 to TRBJ1-2; D might be TRBD1 (6 bases). V dropped 4 bases and J dropped 2 bases, with 11 bases sitting between them. This CDR3 comprises 14 residues. CDR1 and CDR2 (germline): MNHNY, SVGAGI (reference sequence). This chain's CDR3 is CASSSIGQNYGYTF. As DNA, the CDR3 is TGTGCCAGCAGTTCCATCGGACAGAACTATGGCTACACCTTC.

This sequence joins TRBV11-3 and TRBJ1-1; D might be TRBD1 (5 bases). Germline values: CDR1 SGHNT, CDR2 YENEEA. V was cut by 1 base and J by 2 bases, with 11 bases left in between. This CDR3 contains 15 residues. Here the CDR3 reads CASSLVGGGNTEAFF. CDR3 nucleotides: TGTGCCAGCAGCTTAGTTGGGGGAGGAAACACTGAAGCTTTCTTT.

This chain uses TRBV30 with TRBJ2-5; 7 nucleotides agree with TRBD1. V was pared by 0 bases and J by 2 bases, with 9 bases of the junction left unmatched. The germline gives CDR1 GTSNPN, CDR2 SVGIG (reference sequence). The CDR3 is 16 amino acids. The CDR3 loop reads CAWSVPLTGDQETQYF. CDR3 nucleotide sequence: TGTGCCTGGAGTGTACCGTTAACAGGGGATCAAGAGACCCAGTACTTC.

This chain links TRBV11-2 with TRBJ2-7; D is perhaps TRBD2 (5 bases). The CDR3 is made up of 12 amino acids. Germline CDR1 SGHAT, CDR2 FQNNGV. V lost 1 base and J lost 5, with 6 bases in between. DNA of the CDR3: TGTGCCAGCAGCTTAGGAGGGAACGAGCAGTACTTC. Its protein is CASSLGGNEQYF.

The J gene is TRBJ2-7, the V gene TRBV11-2; 9 bases line up with TRBD1. V gave up 4 bases and J gave up 2 bases; unmatched junction bases: 3. This CDR3 is 14 amino acids long. Germline CDR1 is SGHAT and CDR2 is FQNNGV. As DNA, the CDR3 is TGTGCCAGCAGCTCCAGGGACAGGGCCTACGAGCAGTACTTC. Translating it yields CASSSRDRAYEQYF.

Remarks on this clone: Germline is not matched at one junction end, which may reflect a read error. The chain joins TRBV7-9 to TRBJ1-1, with unresolved D. The germline V gene has CDR1 SEHNR and CDR2 FQNEAQ (reference sequence). This CDR3 contains 16 residues. The CDR3 nucleotides are TGTTCCAGCAGCTCCGGCAGTGGCCGTCGAGGGACTGAAGCTTTCTTT. It yields the protein CSSSSGSGRRGTEAFF.

V is TRBV5-1 and J is TRBJ2-7; no clear D gene. The CDR3 is 12 amino acids. The V gene lost 0 bases and the J gene lost 6 bases, with 7 bases spanning the gap. CDR1 is SGHRS and CDR2 is YFSETQ in the germline V gene. The CDR3 DNA reads as TGCGCCAGCAGCTTGGGGGCTATCGAGCAGTACTTC. It encodes CASSLGAIEQYF.

The chain has TRBV6-5 and TRBJ2-3; TRBD1 matches at 7 bases. V lost 4 bases to trimming and J lost 4 bases; unmatched junction nucleotides: 11. Germline loops: CDR1 MNHEY, CDR2 SVGAGI. The CDR3 is 16 amino acids. The CDR3 region is CASSLGGRGPPDTQYF. The DNA for the CDR3 is TGTGCCAGCAGTTTAGGGGGCCGGGGCCCCCCAGATACGCAGTATTTT.

This sequence joins TRBV10-2 and TRBJ1-5; 9 positions agree with TRBD1. Germline CDR1 is WSHSY and CDR2 is SAAADI. V gave up 6 bases and J gave up 4 bases; unmatched junction bases: 7. This CDR3 is built from 15 residues. The CDR3 region is CASSVAGTGNQPQHF. CDR3 nucleotide sequence: TGCGCCAGCAGCGTCGCCGGGACAGGGAATCAGCCCCAGCATTTT.

This clone has a handful of counts. The V and J genes are TRBV19 and TRBJ2-5; 11 nucleotides agree with TRBD2. V shed 9 bases and J 0 bases; nucleotides not matched to a gene: 15. CDR3 length equals 18 residues. CDR1 is LNHDA and CDR2 is SQIVND in the germline V gene (reference sequence). The CDR3: CASSRRGTSGKYQETQYF. The DNA of the CDR3 is TGTGCCAGCTCCCGCCGGGGGACTAGCGGAAAATACCAAGAGACCCAGTACTTC.

V and J are TRBV9 and TRBJ2-5, with D perhaps TRBD2 (6 bases). V was shortened by 0 bases and J by 3 bases, with 9 bases between the two germline ends. The CDR3 sequence is 14 residues long. CDR1 is SGDLS and CDR2 is YYNGEE in the germline V gene. The CDR3 reads CASSVDPGEETQYF. DNA for the CDR3: TGTGCCAGCAGCGTAGACCCGGGGGAAGAGACCCAGTACTTC.

In this sample, this clone is medium-sized. The chain combines TRBV27 with TRBJ1-2; 7 bases agree with TRBD1. The germline V gene has CDR1 MNHEY and CDR2 SMNVEV (reference sequence). V dropped 5 bases and J dropped 4; count of bases not matched to a gene: 7. This CDR3 contains 14 residues. CDR3 in DNA: TGTGCCAGCAGTCAGGGGACAGTAGGCTATGGCTACACCTTC. Translation: CASSQGTVGYGYTF.

This rearrangement joins TRBV19 to TRBJ1-2; TRBD1 might be the D (5 bases). V lost 6 bases to trimming and J lost 3 bases, with 17 bases between them. The CDR3 has 15 residues. The germline gives CDR1 LNHDA, CDR2 SQIVND (reference sequence). The CDR3 region is CASRSPKTVHYGYTF. CDR3 nucleotide sequence: TGTGCCAGTAGGTCCCCCAAGACAGTCCACTATGGCTACACCTTC.

This clone was recorded once. The rearrangement uses TRBV28 and TRBJ2-5, with a possible D match to TRBD2 (5 bases). There are 13 residues in the CDR3. V was shortened by 7 bases and J by 5 bases, with 14 bases between the two germline ends. Germline lookup yields CDR1 MDHEN and CDR2 SYDVKM. The CDR3 loop is CASTEGLRETQYF. The CDR3 coding sequence is TGTGCCAGCACCGAGGGCCTACGGGAGACCCAGTACTTC. The full variable domain, completed using reference TRBV28 and TRBJ2-5, is DVKVTQSSRYLVKRTGEKVFLECVQDMDHENMFWYRQDPGLGLRLIYFSYDVKMKEKGDIPEGYSVSREKKERFSLILESASTNQTSMYLCASTEGLRETQYFGPGTRLLVL.

V and J are TRBV7-6 and TRBJ2-7; 10 bases are a match to TRBD2. Germline values: CDR1 SGHVS, CDR2 FNYEAQ. This CDR3 is built from 13 residues. The V and J ends lost 11 bases and 4 bases, in that order; junction bases with no gene match: 8. The CDR3 DNA reads as TGTGCCGGGCACGAGCGGGAGGGGTACGAGCAGTACTTC. Translating gives CAGHEREGYEQYF.

The chain couples TRBV5-1 to TRBJ2-3; 9 nucleotides align to TRBD2. The length of the CDR3 is 14 residues. V shed 7 bases, J shed 4 bases, and the junction held 7 bases outside the gene matches. Germline V CDR1 and CDR2: SGHRS, YFSETQ. The chain's CDR3 is CASRPTSGSDTQYF. CDR3 nucleotides: TGCGCCAGCCGCCCTACTAGCGGGTCAGATACGCAGTATTTT. The variable domain in full, completed from reference TRBV5-1 and TRBJ2-3, reads KAGVTQTPRYLIKTRGQQVTLSCSPISGHRSVSWYQQTPGQGLQFLFEYFSETQRNKGNFPGRFSGRQFSNSRSEMNVSTLELGDSALYLCASRPTSGSDTQYFGPGTRLTVL.

The chain employs TRBV28 and TRBJ2-1, with 8 bases fitting TRBD1. After removal of 7 bases from V and 5 bases from J, the junction contained 4 bases not matched to a gene. In germline, CDR1 is MDHEN, CDR2 SYDVKM. The CDR3 length is 13 residues. CDR3 loop: CASIQGANNEQFF. The CDR3 region has the DNA TGTGCCAGCATTCAGGGGGCAAACAATGAGCAGTTCTTC.

This rearrangement joins TRBV28 to TRBJ1-5; D gene unclear. The V end was cut by 5 bases, the J end by 2 bases, with 10 bases between. Germline CDR1 is MDHEN and CDR2 is SYDVKM. The CDR3 length is 14 residues. CDR3 DNA: TGTGCCAGCAGTCCCATGTCGGGCAATCAGCCCCAGCATTTT. Its protein is CASSPMSGNQPQHF.

The chain is built from TRBV2 and TRBJ1-2, with D maybe TRBD1 (6 bases). The CDR3 contains 14 residues. Trimming left V 2 bases short and J 4 bases short, with 11 bases between. Per germline, CDR1 SNHLY and CDR2 FYNNEI. The CDR3 DNA follows: TGTGCCAGCAGTGAAATCTGGGGGCGCTATGGCTACACCTTC. Encoded protein: CASSEIWGRYGYTF. The variable domain in full, completed from reference TRBV2 and TRBJ1-2, reads EPEVTQTPSHQVTQMGQEVILRCVPISNHLYFYWYRQILGQKVEFLVSFYNNEISEKSEIFDDQFSVERPDGSNFTLKIRSTKLEDSAMYFCASSEIWGRYGYTFGSGTRLTVV.

The chain recombines TRBV9 with TRBJ2-7; TRBD2 is a possible D gene (5 bases). Trimming stripped 4 bases from V and 1 base from J, with 12 bases between. Looked up from germline, CDR1 is SGDLS and CDR2 is YYNGEE. CDR3 size: 14 residues. The CDR3 sequence is CASSSPSGSYEQYF. CDR3 DNA sequence: TGTGCCAGCAGCTCTCCGAGCGGTTCCTACGAGCAGTACTTC.

The chain recombines TRBV27 with TRBJ2-1; 15 nucleotides match TRBD2. The germline V gene has CDR1 MNHEY and CDR2 SMNVEV (reference sequence). There are 18 residues in the CDR3. The J segment lost 2 bases and the V segment lost 7 bases, leaving 9 bases of the junction unmatched. This CDR3 reads CASIGGLAGGRPYNEQFF. DNA of the CDR3: TGTGCCAGCATAGGCGGACTAGCGGGAGGGCGCCCCTACAATGAGCAGTTCTTC.

This clone appeared a few times. The chain links TRBV5-1 to TRBJ1-2, with 7 bases matching TRBD1. This CDR3 contains 13 residues. The ends lost 3 bases at V and 5 bases at J; junction bases unmatched: 4. Germline V CDR1 and CDR2: SGHRS, YFSETQ. The CDR3 DNA follows: TGCGCCAGCAGCTCACGGACAGGATATGGCTACACCTTC. Protein: CASSSRTGYGYTF.

The chain couples TRBV7-9 to TRBJ2-1, with 8 bases matching TRBD1. The J segment lost 8 bases and the V segment lost 1 base, leaving 7 bases of the junction unmatched. Per germline, CDR1 SEHNR and CDR2 FQNEAQ (reference sequence). There are 15 residues in the CDR3. The CDR3 sequence is CASSLVVPGGHEQFF. The CDR3 DNA follows: TGTGCCAGCAGCTTAGTGGTCCCAGGGGGCCATGAGCAGTTCTTC.

This clone turned up a few times. The chain uses TRBV6-5 and TRBJ2-1, with 8 bases matching TRBD2. This CDR3 comprises 15 residues. In germline, CDR1 is MNHEY, CDR2 SVGAGI. Losses at the gene ends were 1 base for V and 6 bases for J; bases not matched to a gene: 5. The CDR3 sequence: CASSYFGLATNEQFF. CDR3 coding DNA: TGTGCCAGCAGTTACTTCGGACTAGCAACCAATGAGCAGTTCTTC.

J is TRBJ2-2 and V is TRBV28; D gene ambiguous. V dropped 6 bases and J dropped 5 bases, with 16 bases sitting between them. Germline-derived CDR1 and CDR2 are MDHEN and SYDVKM. The CDR3 has 15 amino acids. The CDR3 sequence is CASSLPSSRTGELFF. The CDR3 DNA sequence: TGTGCCAGCAGCCTACCAAGTTCGCGGACCGGGGAGCTGTTTTTT.

Of note for this clone: A junction end diverges from the germline sequence, so it may reflect a read error. This rearrangement joins TRBV27 to TRBJ2-1, with TRBD1 matching over 12 bases. The CDR3 is made up of 16 amino acids. CDR1 is MNHEY and CDR2 is SMNVEV in the germline V gene (reference sequence). This CDR3 reads CAGSLDRDRGLNEQFF. The CDR3 nucleotides are TGTGCCGGCAGTTTAGACCGGGACAGGGGGCTTAATGAGCAGTTCTTC.

The chain links TRBV7-2 to TRBJ2-1; 8 bases are a match to TRBD2. CDR3 length equals 14 residues. The J segment lost 6 bases and the V segment lost 5 bases, leaving 6 bases of the junction unmatched. Germline V gene lookup returns CDR1 SGHTA and CDR2 FQGNSA. CDR3 residues: CASSPLAVTNEQFF. The CDR3 nucleotides read TGTGCCAGCAGCCCACTAGCGGTCACCAATGAGCAGTTCTTC. The variable domain in full, completed from reference TRBV7-2 and TRBJ2-1, reads GAGVSQSPSNKVTEKGKDVELRCDPISGHTALYWYRQSLGQGLEFLIYFQGNSAPDKSGLPSDRFSAERTGGSVSTLTIQRTQQEDSAVYLCASSPLAVTNEQFFGPGTRLTVL.

This chain links TRBV5-6 with TRBJ1-1; D remains ambiguous. Between the trimmed V and J ends, which lost 1 base and 5 bases, there was a span of 12 bases. Germline-derived CDR1 and CDR2 are SGHDT and YYEEEE. The CDR3 runs to 14 residues. The CDR3: CASSLTGSGTEAFF. The CDR3 DNA reads as TGTGCCAGCAGCTTGACGGGGTCTGGAACTGAAGCTTTCTTT.

The chain links TRBV14 to TRBJ1-5; the D is unclear. The germline gives CDR1 SGHDN, CDR2 FVKESK. This CDR3 region has 13 residues. With 0 bases removed from V and 2 bases from J, the gap between germline ends came to 2 bases. CDR3 amino acids: CASSQDGNQPQHF. CDR3 nucleotides: TGTGCCAGCAGCCAAGACGGCAATCAGCCCCAGCATTTT.

The chain is built from TRBV11-2 and TRBJ1-5, with TRBD1 as a possible D gene (6 bases). Germline assignment: CDR1 SGHAT and CDR2 FQNNGV. The V end was cut by 0 bases, the J end by 5 bases, with 23 bases between. This CDR3 comprises 19 residues. CDR3 protein: CASSLDVGGPYKGHQPQHF. The CDR3 DNA follows: TGTGCCAGCAGCTTAGATGTAGGGGGACCCTACAAGGGGCATCAGCCCCAGCATTTT.